This TCR beta chain originates from a study of blood T cell repertoires in COVID-19. Germline V gives CDR1 MDHEN, CDR2 SYDVKM. The trim removed 3 bases at V and 2 bases at J, leaving 1 base unmatched. This CDR3 has 14 residues. Repertoires were generated with immunoSEQ multiplex PCR, while TCRdb's copy carries only in-frame clones and drops some. The sample lists some 160,000 clones; roughly three quarters were seen once. This TCR derives from a man aged 55 to 70 with acute or convalescent COVID-19. What was sequenced was peripheral blood. The chain couples TRBV28 to TRBJ2-5; 9 nucleotides line up with TRBD1. The CDR3 region has the DNA TGTGCCAGCAGTTTCGACAGGGGGCAAGAGACCCAGTACTTC. This translates into CASSFDRGQETQYF.